This passage covers 7 T cell receptor beta chains from one sample sequenced in a study of Ad26.COV2.S vaccination and SARS-CoV-2 variants. The treatment denotes: some 20 received Ad26.COV2.S at low or high dose, single or two shots; several received placebo; per-sample allocation not given. Sampling was done on day 63 after the first vaccine or placebo injection. TCRdb keeps only in-frame clones here, not all; method: immunoSEQ multiplex PCR. The sample holds just over 350,000 clones, about 85% seen once. This sample comprised peripheral blood, obtained in a trial of Ad26.COV2.S vaccine versus placebo. Receptors originate from a person aged 18 to 59 who received the Ad26.COV2.S COVID-19 vaccine or a placebo.

Concerning this clone: Other DNA sequences in this sample translate to the same CDR3. The rearrangement uses TRBV12-3 or TRBV12-4 and TRBJ1-1; a weak D match, TRBD1 (6 bases). The CDR3 length is 13 residues. V was pared by 5 bases and J by 1 base, with 8 bases between. The CDR3 region is CASSLTGNTEAFF. Written as DNA, the CDR3 is TGTGCCAGCAGTCTGACAGGGAACACTGAAGCTTTCTTT.

This clone was observed a single time. This rearrangement joins TRBV27 to TRBJ1-4; 7 bases agree with TRBD1. V lost 6 bases and J lost 4; bases outside the gene matches: 5. Germline V lookup: CDR1 MNHEY, CDR2 SMNVEV (reference sequence). This CDR3 region has 14 residues. As DNA, the CDR3 is TGTGCCAGCAGGACAGGGCTTGGTAATGAAAAACTGTTTTTT. It translates to CASRTGLGNEKLFF. The full variable domain, rest sourced from reference TRBV27 and TRBJ1-4, is EAQVTQNPRYLITVTGKKLTVTCSQNMNHEYMSWYRQDPGLGLRQIYYSMNVEVTDKGDVPEGYKVSRKEKRNFPLILESPSPNQTSLYFCASRTGLGNEKLFFGSGTQLSVL.

This chain joins TRBV27 and TRBJ1-6, with D hard to call. Trimming cost V 3 bases and J 6 bases, with 15 bases left between them. The CDR3 consists of 16 residues. In germline, CDR1 is MNHEY, CDR2 SMNVEV (reference sequence). CDR3 bases: TGTGCCAGCAGTTTTGGCTATTTTGGGGTTAATTCACCCCTCCACTTT. Residues: CASSFGYFGVNSPLHF.

The CDR3 DNA follows: TGCAGCGTTGCAGCAGGAAGTTACGAGCAGTACTTC. This codes for CSVAAGSYEQYF. V gene TRBV29-1 combines with J gene TRBJ2-7; no firm D call. Trimming stripped 4 bases from V and 4 bases from J, with 11 bases between. Germline V lookup: CDR1 SQVTM, CDR2 ANQGSEA. This CDR3 contains 12 residues.

V gene TRBV6-5 combines with J gene TRBJ2-5; perhaps TRBD1 as D (6 bases). This CDR3 spans 15 amino acids. Germline CDR1 is MNHEY and CDR2 is SVGAGI. Trimming took off 6 bases at V and 3 bases at J, with 17 bases between the two ends. The chain's CDR3 is CASSPYRAGEETQYF. CDR3 nucleotide sequence: TGTGCCAGCAGCCCCTACCGGGCAGGGGAAGAGACCCAGTACTTC.

This rearrangement joins TRBV27 to TRBJ1-5; D gene unclear. Trimming removed 0 bases from V and 9 bases from J, with 12 bases in between. Germline V CDR1 and CDR2: MNHEY, SMNVEV (reference sequence). The CDR3 has 14 residues. The CDR3 region has the DNA TGTGCCAGCAGTTTATCTCGGACCCCGGGGCCCCAGCATTTT. Its protein product is CASSLSRTPGPQHF.

This clone was detected only a few times. The DNA of the CDR3 is TGTGCCGCACTGGGTACTCAGCCCCAGCATTTT. Encoded protein: CAALGTQPQHF. The chain links TRBV10-3 to TRBJ1-5; D is undetermined. V was pared by 11 bases and J by 6 bases, with 11 bases between. The germline CDR1 and CDR2 sequences are ENHRY and SYGVKD. CDR3 length: 11 residues.